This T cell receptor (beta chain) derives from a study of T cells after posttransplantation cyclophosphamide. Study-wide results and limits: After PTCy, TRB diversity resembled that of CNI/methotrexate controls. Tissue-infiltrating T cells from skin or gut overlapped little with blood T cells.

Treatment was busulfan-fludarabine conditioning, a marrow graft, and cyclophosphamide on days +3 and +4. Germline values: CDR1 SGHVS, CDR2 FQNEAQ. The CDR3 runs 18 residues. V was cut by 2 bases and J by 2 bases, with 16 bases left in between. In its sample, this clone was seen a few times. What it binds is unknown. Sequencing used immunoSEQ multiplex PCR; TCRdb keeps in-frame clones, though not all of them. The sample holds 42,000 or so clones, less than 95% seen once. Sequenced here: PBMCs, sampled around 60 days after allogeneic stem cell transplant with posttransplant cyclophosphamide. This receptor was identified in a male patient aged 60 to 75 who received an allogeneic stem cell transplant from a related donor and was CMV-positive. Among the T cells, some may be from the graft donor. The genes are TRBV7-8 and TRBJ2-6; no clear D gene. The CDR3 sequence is CASSLTSMNPAGANVLTF. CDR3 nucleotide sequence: TGTGCCAGCAGCTTAACGTCTATGAATCCTGCTGGGGCCAACGTCCTGACTTTC. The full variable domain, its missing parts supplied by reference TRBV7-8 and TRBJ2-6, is GAGVSQSPRYKVAKRGQDVALRCDPISGHVSLFWYQQALGQGPEFLTYFQNEAQLDKSGLPSDRFFAERPEGSVSTLKIQRTQQEDSAVYLCASSLTSMNPAGANVLTFGAGSRLTVL.